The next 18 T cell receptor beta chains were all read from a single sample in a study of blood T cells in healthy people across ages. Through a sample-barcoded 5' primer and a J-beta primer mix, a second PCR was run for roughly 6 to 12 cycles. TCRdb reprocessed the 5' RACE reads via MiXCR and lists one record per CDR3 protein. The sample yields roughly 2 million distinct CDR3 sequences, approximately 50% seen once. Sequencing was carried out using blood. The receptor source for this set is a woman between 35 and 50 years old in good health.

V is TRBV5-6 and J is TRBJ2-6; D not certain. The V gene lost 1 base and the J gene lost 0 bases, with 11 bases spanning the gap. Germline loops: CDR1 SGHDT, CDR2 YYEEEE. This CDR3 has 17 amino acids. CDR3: CASSLWSTRSGANVLTF. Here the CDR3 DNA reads TGTGCCAGCAGCTTGTGGTCTACTCGCTCTGGGGCCAACGTCCTGACTTTC.

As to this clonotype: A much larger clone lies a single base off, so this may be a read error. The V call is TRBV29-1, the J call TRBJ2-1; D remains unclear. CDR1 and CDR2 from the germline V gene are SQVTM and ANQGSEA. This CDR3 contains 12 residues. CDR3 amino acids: CSVEALLNELFF. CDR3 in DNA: TGCAGCGTTGAAGCCCTGCTCAATGAGCTGTTCTTC.

The CDR3 sequence: CASSVGAGNSNEQFF. Written as DNA, the CDR3 is TGTGCCAGCAGCGTAGGGGCAGGGAATAGCAATGAGCAGTTCTTC. J is TRBJ2-1 and V is TRBV9; D perhaps matches TRBD1 (5 bases). The CDR3 is made up of 15 amino acids. Germline CDR1 is SGDLS and CDR2 is YYNGEE. V was clipped by 0 bases and J by 6 bases, with 13 bases between them.

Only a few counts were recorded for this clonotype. CDR3 residues: CASSIQGRSDTQYF. The CDR3, as DNA: TGTGCCAGCAGCATACAGGGGAGGTCCGATACGCAGTATTTT. This chain joins TRBV7-2 and TRBJ2-3; tentative D call: TRBD1 (7 bases). Germline loops: CDR1 SGHTA, CDR2 FQGNSA. Trimming pared 5 bases from V and 6 bases from J, leaving 15 bases between. The CDR3 has 14 amino acids.

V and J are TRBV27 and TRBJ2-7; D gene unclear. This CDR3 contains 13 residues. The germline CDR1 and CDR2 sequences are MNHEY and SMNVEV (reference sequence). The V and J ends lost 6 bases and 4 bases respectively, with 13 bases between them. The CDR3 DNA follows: TGTGCCAGCAGCCCGAACACAATTTACGAGCAGTACTTC. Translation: CASSPNTIYEQYF.

The chain's CDR3 is CASSPVGDGYGYTF. The CDR3 nucleotides are TGTGCCAGCAGCCCGGTAGGAGACGGCTATGGCTACACCTTC. The chain couples TRBV27 to TRBJ1-2; D not certain. V lost 6 bases and J lost 4, with 15 bases in between. Germline CDR1 MNHEY, CDR2 SMNVEV (reference sequence). CDR3 length: 14 residues.

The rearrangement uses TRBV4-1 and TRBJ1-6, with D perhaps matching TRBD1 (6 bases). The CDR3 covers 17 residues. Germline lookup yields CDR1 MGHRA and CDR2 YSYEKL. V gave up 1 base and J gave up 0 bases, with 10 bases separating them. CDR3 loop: CASSQGEQGSYNSPLHF. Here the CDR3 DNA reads TGCGCCAGCAGCCAAGGGGAACAGGGCTCCTATAATTCACCCCTCCACTTT.

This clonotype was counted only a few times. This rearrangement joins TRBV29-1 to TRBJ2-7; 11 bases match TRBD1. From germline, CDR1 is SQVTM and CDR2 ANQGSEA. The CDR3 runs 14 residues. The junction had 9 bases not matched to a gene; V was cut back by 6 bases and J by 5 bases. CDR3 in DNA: TGCAGCGTAGCATTGGACAGGGGGCTCGACGAGCAGTACTTC. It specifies CSVALDRGLDEQYF.

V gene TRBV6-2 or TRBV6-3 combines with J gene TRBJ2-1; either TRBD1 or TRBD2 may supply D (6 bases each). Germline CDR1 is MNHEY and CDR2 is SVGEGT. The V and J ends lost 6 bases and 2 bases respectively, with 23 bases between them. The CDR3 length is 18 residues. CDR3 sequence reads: CASRDLGGGGAPYNEQFF. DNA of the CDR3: TGTGCCAGCAGAGACCTTGGAGGGGGTGGAGCCCCCTACAATGAGCAGTTCTTC.

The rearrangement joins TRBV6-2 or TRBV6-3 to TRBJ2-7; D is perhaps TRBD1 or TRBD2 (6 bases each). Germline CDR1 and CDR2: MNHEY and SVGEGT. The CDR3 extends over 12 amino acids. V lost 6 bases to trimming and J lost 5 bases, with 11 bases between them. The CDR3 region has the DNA TGTGCCAGCAGGAGGGGGGCCGACGAGCAGTACTTC. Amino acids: CASRRGADEQYF.

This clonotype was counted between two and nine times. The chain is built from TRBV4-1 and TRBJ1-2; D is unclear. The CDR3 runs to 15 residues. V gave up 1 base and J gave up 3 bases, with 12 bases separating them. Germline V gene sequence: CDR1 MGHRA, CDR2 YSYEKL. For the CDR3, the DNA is TGCGCCAGCAGCCAAGCCCAAGGAGGGTACTATGGCTACACCTTC. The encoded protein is CASSQAQGGYYGYTF.

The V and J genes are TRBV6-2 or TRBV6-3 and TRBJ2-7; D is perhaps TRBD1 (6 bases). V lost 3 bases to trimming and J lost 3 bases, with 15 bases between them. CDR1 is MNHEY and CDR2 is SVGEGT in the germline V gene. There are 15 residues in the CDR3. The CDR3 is CASSYSQGTIYEQYF. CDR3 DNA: TGTGCCAGCAGTTATTCGCAGGGGACCATCTACGAGCAGTACTTC.

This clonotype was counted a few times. This CDR3 reads CASSQVRRHGETQYF. The CDR3 DNA reads as TGTGCCAGCAGCCAAGTTCGGCGACATGGAGAGACCCAGTACTTC. The genes are TRBV14 and TRBJ2-5; no clear D gene. Germline lookup yields CDR1 SGHDN and CDR2 FVKESK. V lost 1 base, J lost 4 bases, and 13 bases lay in between. CDR3 size: 15 residues.

CDR3 protein: CASSQDGGGGDNEQFF. For the CDR3, the DNA is TGCGCCAGCAGCCAAGATGGGGGTGGGGGGGACAATGAGCAGTTCTTC. The chain links TRBV4-3 to TRBJ2-1; 7 bases match TRBD2. V trimming: 0 bases; J trimming: 5 bases; junction bases outside the gene matches: 7. In germline, CDR1 is LGHNA, CDR2 YSLEER. The CDR3 sequence is 16 residues long.

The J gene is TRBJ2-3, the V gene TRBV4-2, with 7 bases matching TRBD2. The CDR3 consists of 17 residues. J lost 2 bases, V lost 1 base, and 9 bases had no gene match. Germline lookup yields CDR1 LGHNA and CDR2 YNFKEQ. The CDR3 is CASSQGPSGEITDTQYF. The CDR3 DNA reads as TGTGCCAGCAGCCAAGGTCCGAGCGGGGAAATCACAGATACGCAGTATTTT.

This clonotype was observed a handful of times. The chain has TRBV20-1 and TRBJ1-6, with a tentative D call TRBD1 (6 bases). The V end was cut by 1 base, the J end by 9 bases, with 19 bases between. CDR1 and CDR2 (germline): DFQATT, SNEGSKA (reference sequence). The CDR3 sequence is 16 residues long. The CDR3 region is CSARVSGRGGGSPLHF. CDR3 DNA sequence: TGCAGTGCTAGAGTTTCCGGCAGGGGTGGCGGTTCACCCCTCCACTTT.

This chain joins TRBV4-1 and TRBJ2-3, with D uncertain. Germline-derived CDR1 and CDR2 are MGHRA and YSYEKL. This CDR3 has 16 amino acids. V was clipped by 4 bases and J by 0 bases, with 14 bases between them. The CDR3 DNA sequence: TGCGCCAGCAGCCGAGATTTAGGGTTCAGCACAGATACGCAGTATTTT. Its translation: CASSRDLGFSTDTQYF.

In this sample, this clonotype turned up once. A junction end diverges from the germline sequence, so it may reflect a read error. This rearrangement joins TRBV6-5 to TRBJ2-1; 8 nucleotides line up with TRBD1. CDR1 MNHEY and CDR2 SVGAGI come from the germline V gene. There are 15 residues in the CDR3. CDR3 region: CASRDDRGAYNEQFF. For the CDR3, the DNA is TGTGCCAGCAGAGACGACAGGGGCGCCTACAATGAACAGTTCTTC.